A single sample is the source of the 9 T cell receptor beta chains below, sequenced in a study of Ad26.COV2.S vaccination and SARS-CoV-2 variants. Treatment defined: approximately 18 received Ad26.COV2.S at low or high dose, single or two shots; about 5 received placebo; per-sample allocation not given. Vaccine and placebo recipients were sampled on day 63 after the first injection. Assay used: immunoSEQ multiplex PCR; TCRdb lists only in-frame clones, some missing. The sample shows roughly 400,000 clones, about nine tenths of them seen only once. The sample was peripheral blood, taken in a trial of Ad26.COV2.S vaccine versus placebo. Every receptor here comes from a person between 18 and 59 years old who received the Ad26.COV2.S COVID-19 vaccine or a placebo.

The V call is TRBV5-6, the J call TRBJ1-3; no clear D gene. The CDR3 has 13 amino acids. The V and J ends lost 1 base and 7 bases respectively, with 9 bases between them. CDR1 is SGHDT, CDR2 YYEEEE, per germline. The CDR3 loop is CASSLPEMNTIYF. The CDR3, as DNA: TGTGCCAGCAGCTTGCCAGAAATGAACACCATATATTTT.

The chain joins TRBV5-4 to TRBJ2-4; no reliable D call. The germline V gene has CDR1 SGHNT and CDR2 YYREEE (reference sequence). V gave up 3 bases and J gave up 6 bases, with 13 bases separating them. This CDR3 is 14 amino acids long. The CDR3 is CASSYSGVRNIQYF. In DNA, the CDR3 is TGTGCCAGCAGCTACTCAGGAGTTAGAAACATTCAGTACTTC. The full variable domain, completed using reference TRBV5-4 and TRBJ2-4, is ETGVTQSPTHLIKTRGQQVTLRCSSQSGHNTVSWYQQALGQGPQFIFQYYREEENGRGNFPPRFSGLQFPNYSSELNVNALELDDSALYLCASSYSGVRNIQYFGAGTRLSVL.

The rearrangement joins TRBV2 to TRBJ2-5; D gene unclear. The germline gives CDR1 SNHLY, CDR2 FYNNEI. This CDR3 has 12 amino acids. With 3 bases removed from V and 7 bases from J, the gap between germline ends came to 9 bases. Here the CDR3 DNA reads TGTGCCAGCAGTGAGGATGGTCCGACCCAGTACTTC. It encodes CASSEDGPTQYF. The variable domain in full, completed from reference TRBV2 and TRBJ2-5, reads EPEVTQTPSHQVTQMGQEVILRCVPISNHLYFYWYRQILGQKVEFLVSFYNNEISEKSEIFDDQFSVERPDGSNFTLKIRSTKLEDSAMYFCASSEDGPTQYFGPGTRLLVL.

J is TRBJ2-7 and V is TRBV2; 9 bases line up with TRBD2. The CDR3 contains 15 residues. CDR1 is SNHLY, CDR2 FYNNEI, per germline. The trim removed 8 bases at V and 2 bases at J, leaving 10 bases unmatched. In DNA form, the CDR3 reads TGTGCCAGCCGCCCAGGGACTAGCCTGACCTACGAGCAGTACTTC. This codes for CASRPGTSLTYEQYF.

This clone was counted a single time. This chain links TRBV5-4 with TRBJ2-5; 13 bases are shared with TRBD2. The trim removed 0 bases at V and 3 bases at J, leaving 2 bases unmatched. The CDR3 length is 16 residues. Germline V gives CDR1 SGHNT, CDR2 YYREEE (reference sequence). The CDR3 nucleotides read TGTGCCAGCAGCTTGGAACTAGCGGGAGGGGAAGAGACCCAGTACTTC. Protein product: CASSLELAGGEETQYF.

The J gene is TRBJ2-1, the V gene TRBV29-1, with 9 bases matching TRBD2. Germline values: CDR1 SQVTM, CDR2 ANQGSEA. Losses at the gene ends were 6 bases for V and 4 bases for J; bases not matched to a gene: 13. This CDR3 is 16 amino acids long. CDR3 sequence reads: CSVRPIQRGVYNEQFF. CDR3 DNA sequence: TGCAGCGTCCGCCCGATACAGCGGGGGGTTTACAATGAGCAGTTCTTC.

This rearrangement joins TRBV7-9 to TRBJ1-1, with 11 bases matching TRBD1. CDR1 and CDR2 (germline): SEHNR, FQNEAQ (reference sequence). The J segment lost 0 bases and the V segment lost 4 bases, leaving 10 bases of the junction unmatched. This CDR3 is built from 18 residues. This CDR3 reads CASSSRTGGLVMNTEAFF. CDR3 nucleotides: TGTGCCAGCAGCTCCCGGACAGGGGGCCTCGTGATGAACACTGAAGCTTTCTTT.

This chain joins TRBV18 and TRBJ1-2, with D perhaps TRBD1 (6 bases). Germline CDR1 reads KGHSH; CDR2 reads LQKENI. This CDR3 has 14 residues. Trimming pared 3 bases from V and 1 base from J, leaving 9 bases between. The CDR3 DNA sequence: TGTGCCAGCTCACCTAACAGGGTTAACTATGGCTACACCTTC. Protein product: CASSPNRVNYGYTF.

V gene TRBV28 combines with J gene TRBJ1-1; D is uncertain. Deletions cut 2 bases from V and 4 bases from J, with 8 bases between. Germline V gene lookup returns CDR1 MDHEN and CDR2 SYDVKM. The CDR3 sequence is 13 residues long. The CDR3 loop is CASSLGVVTEAFF. The CDR3 nucleotides are TGTGCCAGCAGTTTAGGGGTCGTCACTGAAGCTTTCTTT.